Following are 2 T cell receptor beta chains from one sample sequenced in a study of diagnostic markers for celiac disease. For each CDR3 protein, TCRdb gives one entry from its re-call of the reads, without DNA. The data include roughly 2,000 distinct CDR3 sequences; the top ten clones carry roughly 17%. Material: either unsorted cells or a sorted T cell fraction (not recorded which). These receptors were obtained from a human donor. This table probably holds off-target reads from a library built for another chain.

This clonotype is classed as large by frequency. The chain joins TRBV11-2 to TRBJ1-6; TCRdb outputs TRBD1, but without DNA this stays unchecked. There are 14 residues in the CDR3. Germline CDR1 is SGHAT and CDR2 is FQNNGV. The CDR3 here is CASSLGQGNSPLHF. Variable domain in full (rest from reference TRBV11-2 and TRBJ1-6): EAGVAQSPRYKIIEKRQSVAFWCNPISGHATLYWYQQILGQGPKLLIQFQNNGVVDDSQLPKDRFSAERLKGVDSTLKIQPAKLEDSAVYLCASSLGQGNSPLHFGNGTRLTVT.

The rearrangement uses TRBV2 and TRBJ1-1; TCRdb designates TRBD1, a call that cannot be tested without DNA. The CDR3 is 15 residues long. CDR1 and CDR2 from the germline V gene are SNHLY and FYNNEI. This CDR3 is CASRVIGGMNTEAFF.